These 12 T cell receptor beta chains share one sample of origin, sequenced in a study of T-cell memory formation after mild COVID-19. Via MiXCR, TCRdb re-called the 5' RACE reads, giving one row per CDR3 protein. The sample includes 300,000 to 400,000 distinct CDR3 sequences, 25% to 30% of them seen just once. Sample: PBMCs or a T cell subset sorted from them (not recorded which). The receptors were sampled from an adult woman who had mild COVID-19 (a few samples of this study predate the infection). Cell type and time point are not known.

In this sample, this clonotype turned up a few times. CDR3 bases: TGTGCCAGCAGTTACGCTATTGGCAGGGGGGGCTCTGGGGCCAACGTCCTGACTTTC. It codes for CASSYAIGRGGSGANVLTF. This chain uses TRBV6-5 with TRBJ2-6; D might be TRBD1 or TRBD2, each matching 7 bases. The CDR3 is 19 residues long. Germline CDR1 MNHEY, CDR2 SVGAGI. Trimming stripped 2 bases from V and 0 bases from J, with 17 bases between.

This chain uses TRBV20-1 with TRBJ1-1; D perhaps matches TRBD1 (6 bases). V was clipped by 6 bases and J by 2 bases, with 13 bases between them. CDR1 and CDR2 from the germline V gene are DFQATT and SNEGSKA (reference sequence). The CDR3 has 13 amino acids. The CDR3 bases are TGCAGTGCGAGACAGGAGATAAACACTGAAGCTTTCTTT. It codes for CSARQEINTEAFF.

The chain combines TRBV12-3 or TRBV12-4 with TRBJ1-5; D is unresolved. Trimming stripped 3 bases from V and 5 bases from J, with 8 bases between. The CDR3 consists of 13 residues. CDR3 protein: CASSFRAYQPQHF. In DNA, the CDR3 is TGTGCCAGCAGTTTCCGTGCGTATCAGCCCCAGCATTTT.

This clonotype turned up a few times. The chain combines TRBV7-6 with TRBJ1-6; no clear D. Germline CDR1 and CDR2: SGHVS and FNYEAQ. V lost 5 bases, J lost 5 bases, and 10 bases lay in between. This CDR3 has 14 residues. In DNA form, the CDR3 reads TGTGCCAGCAGCCTTGACAAGGATAATTCACCCCTCCACTTT. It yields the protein CASSLDKDNSPLHF.

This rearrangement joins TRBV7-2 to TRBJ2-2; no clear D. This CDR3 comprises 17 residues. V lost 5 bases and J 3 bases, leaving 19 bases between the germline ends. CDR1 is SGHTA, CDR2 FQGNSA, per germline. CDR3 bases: TGTGCCAGCAGCCGTACGGGCTCTGCCAGATACACCGGGGAGCTGTTTTTT. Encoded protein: CASSRTGSARYTGELFF. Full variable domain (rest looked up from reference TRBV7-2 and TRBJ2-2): GAGVSQSPSNKVTEKGKDVELRCDPISGHTALYWYRQSLGQGLEFLIYFQGNSAPDKSGLPSDRFSAERTGGSVSTLTIQRTQQEDSAVYLCASSRTGSARYTGELFFGEGSRLTVL.

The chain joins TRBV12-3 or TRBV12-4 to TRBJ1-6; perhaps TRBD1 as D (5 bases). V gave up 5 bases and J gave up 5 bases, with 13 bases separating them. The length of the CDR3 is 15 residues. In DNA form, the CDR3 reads TGTGCCAGCAGTACTCCCCGGGACCATAATTCACCCCTCCACTTT. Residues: CASSTPRDHNSPLHF.

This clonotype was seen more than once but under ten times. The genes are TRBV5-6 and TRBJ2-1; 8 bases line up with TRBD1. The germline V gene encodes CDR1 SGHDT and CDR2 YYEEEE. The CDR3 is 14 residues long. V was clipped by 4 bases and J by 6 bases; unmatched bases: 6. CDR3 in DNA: TGTGCCAGCAGCCCCTGGACAGGGCTCAATGAGCAGTTCTTC. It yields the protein CASSPWTGLNEQFF.

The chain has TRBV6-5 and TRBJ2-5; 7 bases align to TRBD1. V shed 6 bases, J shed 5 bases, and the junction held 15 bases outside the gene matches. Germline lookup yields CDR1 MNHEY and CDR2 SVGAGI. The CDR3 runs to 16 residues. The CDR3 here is CASRPNLDRAYETQYF. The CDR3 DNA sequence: TGTGCCAGCAGACCCAACCTAGACAGGGCGTATGAGACCCAGTACTTC.

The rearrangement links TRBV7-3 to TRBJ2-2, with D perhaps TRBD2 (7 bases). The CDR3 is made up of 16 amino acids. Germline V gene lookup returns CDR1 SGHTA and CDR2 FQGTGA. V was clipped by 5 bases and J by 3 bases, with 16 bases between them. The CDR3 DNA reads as TGTGCCAGCAGCCCCCAACGGGGGGCAGACACCGGGGAGCTGTTTTTT. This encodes CASSPQRGADTGELFF.

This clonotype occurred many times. CDR3 in DNA: TGTGCCAGCAGTCAGACAGGGCGGTCCTACGAGCAGTACTTC. This gives the protein CASSQTGRSYEQYF. This chain connects TRBV25-1 to TRBJ2-7, with 7 bases that match TRBD1. CDR1 is MGHDK and CDR2 is SYGVNS in the germline V gene. The V gene end was trimmed by 5 bases and the J gene end by 1 base; junction bases not matched to a gene: 5. This CDR3 has 14 residues.

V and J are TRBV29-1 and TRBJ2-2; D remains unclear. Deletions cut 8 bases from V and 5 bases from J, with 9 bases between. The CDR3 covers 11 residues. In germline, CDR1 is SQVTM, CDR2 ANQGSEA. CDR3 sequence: CSPWLTGELFF. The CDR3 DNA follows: TGCAGCCCCTGGTTGACCGGGGAGCTGTTTTTT.

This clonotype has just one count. In nucleotides, the CDR3 is TGTGCCAGCAGCATGTACTGGACTAGCGACGGGGAGCTGTTTTTT. It specifies CASSMYWTSDGELFF. The V and J genes are TRBV7-6 and TRBJ2-2, with TRBD2 matching 9 bases. The CDR3 is 15 amino acids. V lost 5 bases and J lost 7; bases outside the gene matches: 8. The V gene's germline CDR1 is SGHVS and CDR2 FNYEAQ.